Listed below are T cell receptor beta chains from one sample, sequenced in a study of blood T cells in healthy people across ages. TCRdb processed the 5' RACE reads anew with MiXCR; each CDR3 protein has one entry. This sample has hundreds of thousands of distinct CDR3 sequences, with around 24% found just once. The sample also formed part of further work on T cells of mothers and their children.

Sequenced input: blood. Receptors were obtained from a boy aged 5-17 years in good health. Both conserved end residues are part of each CDR3. The D gene is left open where the match is weak. Clone size is given for some rows only: seen once, a few or many times, or a class if the clone is expanded.

TRBV6-6	TRBJ2-7	.	TRBD2	CASSYSITSGAEQYF	TGTGCCAGCAGTTACTCTATTACTAGCGGGGCCGAGCAGTACTTC
TRBV9	TRBJ2-5	.	TRBD2	CASSKFTGLAGVETQYF	TGTGCCAGCAGCAAATTTACGGGACTAGCGGGGGTGGAGACCCAGTACTTC
TRBV18	TRBJ2-5	few	TRBD2	CASSPDPSGGETQYF	TGTGCCAGCTCACCAGACCCAAGCGGGGGAGAGACCCAGTACTTC
TRBV20-1	TRBJ2-1	few	.	CSAIRTVYHNEQFF	TGCAGTGCTATTCGGACAGTATACCACAATGAGCAGTTCTTC
TRBV27	TRBJ1-2	.	TRBD1	CASSPWTGGSVGYTF	TGTGCCAGCAGTCCATGGACAGGGGGCTCGGTTGGCTACACCTTC
TRBV6-2/TRBV6-3	TRBJ2-1	.	TRBD2	CASSPRYGTSGNEQFF	TGTGCCAGCAGTCCTCGGTACGGGACTAGCGGAAATGAGCAGTTCTTC
TRBV6-5	TRBJ2-5	.	.	CASSVHRNQETQYF	TGTGCCAGCAGTGTCCACAGAAACCAAGAGACCCAGTACTTC
TRBV6-5	TRBJ1-3	.	.	CAAGAVYGNTIYF	TGTGCCGCGGGGGCGGTTTACGGAAACACCATATATTTT
TRBV2	TRBJ1-2	.	.	CASSRTADHGYTF	TGTGCCAGCAGCCGGACAGCGGACCATGGCTACACCTTC
TRBV6-6	TRBJ1-2	few	TRBD1	CASSEGDRRPGGYTF	TGTGCCAGCAGTGAGGGGGACAGGCGCCCTGGGGGCTACACCTTC
TRBV6-6	TRBJ1-6	.	.	CASSPPEGIRSPLHF	TGTGCCAGCAGCCCCCCGGAGGGGATCAGATCACCCCTCCACTTT
TRBV18	TRBJ2-5	many	.	CASSPRTQETQYF	TGTGCCAGCTCCCCAAGAACTCAAGAGACCCAGTACTTC
TRBV3-1	TRBJ1-2	.	.	CASSPSMADVYGYTF	TGTGCCAGCAGCCCGAGTATGGCCGATGTCTATGGCTACACCTTC
TRBV7-3	TRBJ2-1	.	.	CASSRLAGGLEQLF	TGTGCCAGCAGCCGTCTTGCCGGGGGACTTGAGCAGCTCTTC
TRBV5-1	TRBJ2-7	.	TRBD1	CASIGQGGEQYF	TGCGCCAGCATTGGACAGGGTGGGGAGCAGTACTTC
TRBV29-1	TRBJ2-5	.	.	CSVELGVETQYF	TGCAGCGTTGAACTTGGGGTTGAGACCCAGTACTTC
TRBV7-6	TRBJ2-2	few	TRBD1	CASSRDRFTGELFF	TGTGCCAGCAGCCGGGACAGGTTCACCGGGGAGCTGTTTTTT
TRBV30	TRBJ2-6	.	TRBD1	CAWSGTGGSGANVLTF	TGTGCCTGGAGTGGGACAGGGGGCTCTGGGGCCAACGTCCTGACTTTC
TRBV12-3/TRBV12-4	TRBJ2-3	few	.	CASSLVSTDTQYF	TGTGCCAGCAGTTTAGTTAGCACAGATACGCAGTATTTT
TRBV27	TRBJ2-3	once	.	CASSPQRQSTDTQYF	TGTGCCAGCAGTCCTCAACGACAGAGCACAGATACGCAGTATTTT
TRBV15	TRBJ2-1	few	TRBD2	CATSRPAGGDEQFF	TGTGCCACCAGCAGGCCAGCCGGGGGGGATGAGCAGTTCTTC
TRBV7-9	TRBJ1-3	few	.	CASSLPSARNTIYF	TGTGCCAGCAGCTTGCCAAGTGCGCGGAACACCATATACTTT
TRBV7-6	TRBJ2-1	.	.	CASSSVYNEQFF	TGTGCCAGCAGCTCAGTTTACAATGAGCAGTTCTTC
TRBV27	TRBJ2-3	few	TRBD2	CASSPRTGAGLAGGTDTQYF	TGTGCCAGCAGTCCACGGACAGGGGCGGGACTAGCGGGAGGCACAGATACGCAGTATTTT
TRBV6-5	TRBJ2-3	few	.	CASGLRGRTDTQYF	TGTGCCAGCGGTTTGAGGGGAAGGACAGATACGCAGTATTTT
TRBV29-1	TRBJ1-1	.	.	CSVLGGFSEAFF	TGCAGCGTTCTGGGAGGGTTCTCTGAAGCTTTCTTT
TRBV18	TRBJ2-3	.	.	CASSPKGQGTDTQYF	TGTGCCAGCTCACCCAAGGGCCAAGGCACCGATACGCAGTATTTT
TRBV12-3/TRBV12-4	TRBJ2-5	few	.	CASSFEGRGGGRRETQYF	TGTGCCAGCAGTTTCGAAGGGAGGGGAGGGGGCCGGAGAGAGACCCAGTACTTC
TRBV7-6	TRBJ2-7	.	.	CASSLGGSLHESGQDEQYF	TGTGCCAGCAGCTTAGGGGGGAGCCTCCACGAGAGCGGGCAGGACGAGCAGTACTTC
TRBV11-2	TRBJ1-5	.	.	CASSLTIDSNQPQHF	TGTGCCAGCAGCTTAACAATTGATAGCAATCAGCCCCAGCATTTT
TRBV6-1	TRBJ2-5	few	TRBD1	CASRRTGGLETQYF	TGTGCCAGCAGACGGACAGGGGGCTTGGAGACCCAGTACTTC
TRBV7-9	TRBJ2-7	few	.	CASSWEGASYEQYF	TGTGCCAGCAGTTGGGAGGGGGCCTCCTACGAGCAGTACTTC
TRBV28	TRBJ2-7	.	TRBD1	CASSWGTENYEQYF	TGTGCCAGCAGTTGGGGGACAGAAAACTACGAGCAGTACTTC
TRBV6-2/TRBV6-3	TRBJ2-7	many	.	CASSNHPALREQYF	TGTGCCAGCAGTAACCACCCGGCCCTTCGCGAGCAGTACTTC
TRBV25-1	TRBJ2-3	few	.	CASTLADTQYF	TGTGCCAGCACTCTCGCAGATACGCAGTATTTT
TRBV2	TRBJ1-4	few	.	CASSRGARATNEKLFF	TGTGCCAGCAGCCGAGGGGCAAGAGCAACTAATGAAAAACTGTTTTTT
TRBV7-4	TRBJ2-5	few	.	CASSLAVGLARRETQYF	TGTGCCAGCAGCTTAGCGGTGGGACTGGCGCGGCGGGAGACCCAGTACTTC
TRBV6-5	TRBJ1-4	.	.	CASSSSAATNEKLFF	TGTGCCAGCAGTTCATCAGCGGCAACTAATGAAAAACTGTTTTTT